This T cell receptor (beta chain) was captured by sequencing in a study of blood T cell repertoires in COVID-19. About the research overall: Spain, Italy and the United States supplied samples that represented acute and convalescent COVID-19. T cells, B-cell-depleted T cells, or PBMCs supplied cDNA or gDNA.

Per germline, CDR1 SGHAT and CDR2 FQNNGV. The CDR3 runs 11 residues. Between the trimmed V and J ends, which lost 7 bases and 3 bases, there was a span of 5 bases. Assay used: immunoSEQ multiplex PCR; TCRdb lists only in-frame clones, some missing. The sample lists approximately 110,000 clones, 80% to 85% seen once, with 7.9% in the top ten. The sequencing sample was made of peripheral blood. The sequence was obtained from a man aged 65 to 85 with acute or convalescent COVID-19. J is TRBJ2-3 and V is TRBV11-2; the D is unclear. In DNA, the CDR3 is TGTGCCAGCACTAAAACAGATACGCAGTATTTT. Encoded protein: CASTKTDTQYF.